These 26 T cell receptor beta chains were all obtained from the same sample, sequenced in a study of vaccination effects on CD4 cells after COVID-19. At the end of nine to ten days of culture, CD4+ T cells were isolated. TCRdb keeps only in-frame clones here, not all; method: immunoSEQ multiplex PCR. The sample shows more than 35,000 clones, more than 75% of them seen only once. These receptors' targets are unknown. The material was CD4+ T cells from PBMCs cultured without peptide, obtained before COVID-19 vaccination. Receptors were obtained from a human donor who received a COVID-19 vaccine.

The chain couples TRBV2 to TRBJ2-7; D may be TRBD2 (5 bases). V was clipped by 4 bases and J by 3 bases, with 10 bases between them. The CDR3 runs to 13 residues. The V gene's germline CDR1 is SNHLY and CDR2 FYNNEI. Here the CDR3 DNA reads TGTGCCAGCAGTGTGGAGGCTCGCTACGAGCAGTACGTC. Translated, it gives CASSVEARYEQYV.

This chain connects TRBV29-1 to TRBJ1-1, with TRBD1 identical over 8 bases. The ends lost 3 bases at V and 1 base at J; junction bases unmatched: 7. Germline CDR1 is SQVTM and CDR2 is ANQGSEA. The CDR3 extends over 15 amino acids. The CDR3: CSVDGRQGRNTEAFF. In nucleotides, the CDR3 is TGCAGCGTTGATGGGAGACAGGGGCGGAACACTGAAGCTTTCTTT.

The V and J genes are TRBV3-1 (or the pseudogene TRBV3-2) and TRBJ1-5, with D perhaps TRBD1 (6 bases). Germline assignment: CDR1 LGHDT and CDR2 YNNKEL (reference sequence). Trimming pared 0 bases from V and 7 bases from J, leaving 13 bases between. The CDR3 length is 15 residues. The CDR3 loop reads CASSQDGRGGQPQHF. For the CDR3, the DNA is TGTGCCAGCAGCCAAGATGGCAGGGGTGGGCAGCCCCAGCATTTT.

The chain couples TRBV2 to TRBJ2-2; 7 positions match TRBD1. This CDR3 comprises 16 residues. Per the germline V gene, CDR1 is SNHLY and CDR2 is FYNNEI. After removal of 4 bases from V and 0 bases from J, the junction contained 5 bases not matched to a gene. The CDR3 DNA reads as TGTGCCAGCAGTGCACAGACAGGGTCGAACACCGGGGAGCTGTTTTTT. It translates to CASSAQTGSNTGELFF.

V gene TRBV5-1 combines with J gene TRBJ2-3; 8 bases map to TRBD1. Trimming removed 4 bases from V and 4 bases from J; junction bases left unmatched: 5. The V gene's germline CDR1 is SGHRS and CDR2 YFSETQ. CDR3 size: 14 residues. The DNA of the CDR3 is TGCGCCAGCAGCCGGACAGGGTCCCCAGATACGCAGTATTTT. This sequence encodes CASSRTGSPDTQYF. The full variable domain, in which reference TRBV5-1 and TRBJ2-3 provide the parts outside the CDR3, is KAGVTQTPRYLIKTRGQQVTLSCSPISGHRSVSWYQQTPGQGLQFLFEYFSETQRNKGNFPGRFSGRQFSNSRSEMNVSTLELGDSALYLCASSRTGSPDTQYFGPGTRLTVL.

The chain is built from TRBV18 and TRBJ2-4, with TRBD2 identical over 10 bases. Trimming took 8 bases from V and 0 from J; bases not matched to a gene: 1. The germline gives CDR1 KGHSH, CDR2 LQKENI. This CDR3 spans 14 amino acids. The CDR3, as DNA: TGTGCCAGCCAGCGGGGGGGAGCCAAAAACATTCAGTACTTC. Encoded protein: CASQRGGAKNIQYF.

This clone was found once. The J gene is TRBJ1-4, the V gene TRBV25-1; 9 nucleotides match TRBD1. The CDR3 extends over 15 amino acids. CDR1 is MGHDK and CDR2 is SYGVNS in the germline V gene. V gave up 6 bases and J gave up 8 bases; unmatched junction bases: 10. The CDR3 protein is CASRHHWTGEEKLFF. CDR3 bases: TGTGCCAGCAGGCACCACTGGACAGGGGAAGAAAAACTGTTTTTT.

CDR3 protein: CASKQGADTEAFF. CDR3 DNA sequence: TGCGCCAGCAAACAGGGGGCGGACACTGAAGCTTTCTTT. V gene TRBV5-1 combines with J gene TRBJ1-1, with 9 bases lining up with TRBD1. The CDR3 runs to 13 residues. V was clipped by 6 bases and J by 3 bases; unmatched bases: 3. From germline, CDR1 is SGHRS and CDR2 YFSETQ. Combining the CDR3 with reference TRBV5-1 and TRBJ1-1 gives the whole variable domain KAGVTQTPRYLIKTRGQQVTLSCSPISGHRSVSWYQQTPGQGLQFLFEYFSETQRNKGNFPGRFSGRQFSNSRSEMNVSTLELGDSALYLCASKQGADTEAFFGQGTRLTVV.

V is TRBV19 and J is TRBJ2-5; tentatively, D is TRBD1 (5 bases). CDR1 and CDR2 (germline): LNHDA, SQIVND (reference sequence). Between the trimmed V and J ends, which lost 3 bases and 5 bases, there was a span of 13 bases. The CDR3 runs 14 residues. The DNA for the CDR3 is TGTGCCAGTAGTATCAGCCAGGGCTGGGAGACCCAGTACTTC. Its translation is CASSISQGWETQYF.

This chain joins TRBV29-1 and TRBJ2-3, with unresolved D. The ends were cut back, 2 bases at V and 0 bases at J, with 6 bases in the middle. The CDR3 length is 13 residues. Germline CDR1 and CDR2: SQVTM and ANQGSEA. The CDR3 loop is CSVENESTDTQYF. The CDR3 nucleotides read TGCAGCGTTGAAAATGAGAGCACAGATACGCAGTATTTT.

The chain has TRBV9 and TRBJ1-2; a possible D gene is TRBD1 (6 bases). Trimming left V 4 bases short and J 5 bases short, with 15 bases between. Germline CDR1 and CDR2: SGDLS and YYNGEE. CDR3 length equals 14 residues. This CDR3 is CASSFDLGAYGYTF. As DNA, the CDR3 is TGTGCCAGCAGCTTCGACCTGGGGGCGTATGGCTACACCTTC.

The genes are TRBV10-3 and TRBJ2-1; a weak D match, TRBD2 (5 bases). Germline lookup yields CDR1 ENHRY and CDR2 SYGVKD. The CDR3 covers 14 residues. The V end was cut by 4 bases, the J end by 5 bases, with 12 bases between. The CDR3 loop reads CAISASPGDNEQFF. DNA for the CDR3: TGTGCCATCAGTGCATCACCCGGGGACAATGAGCAGTTCTTC.

This sequence joins TRBV18 and TRBJ2-5; 8 positions match TRBD1. Germline loops: CDR1 KGHSH, CDR2 LQKENI. V lost 3 bases to trimming and J lost 4 bases; unmatched junction nucleotides: 7. This CDR3 is 15 amino acids long. The CDR3 sequence: CASSPGQGGLETQYF. The CDR3, as DNA: TGTGCCAGCTCACCCGGACAGGGTGGTCTAGAGACCCAGTACTTC.

The CDR3 here is CASSPSMNTEAFF. The CDR3 DNA reads as TGTGCCAGCAGCCCCAGTATGAACACTGAAGCTTTCTTT. The V gene is TRBV14, the J gene TRBJ1-1; no definite D call. The CDR3 covers 13 residues. Trimming removed 4 bases from V and 0 bases from J, with 6 bases in between. Germline CDR1 SGHDN, CDR2 FVKESK.

This chain connects TRBV6-6 to TRBJ1-5; 9 bases fit TRBD1. The CDR3 runs to 15 residues. CDR1 is MNHNY, CDR2 SVGAGI, per germline (reference sequence). V shed 4 bases and J 2 bases; nucleotides not matched to a gene: 3. The CDR3 loop reads CASSFRTGGNQPQHF. The CDR3 nucleotides read TGTGCCAGCAGTTTTCGGACAGGGGGCAATCAGCCCCAGCATTTT.

The chain joins TRBV6-5 to TRBJ1-2; possible D gene TRBD1, 6 bases. Germline V lookup: CDR1 MNHEY, CDR2 SVGAGI. The CDR3 is 15 amino acids. V was clipped by 8 bases and J by 0 bases, with 16 bases between them. CDR3 nucleotide sequence: TGTGCCAGCGGCACCTTTCAGGGGCCTAACTATGGCTACACCTTC. Translation gives CASGTFQGPNYGYTF.

The chain employs TRBV5-1 and TRBJ2-5; 8 positions match TRBD2. CDR1 is SGHRS, CDR2 YFSETQ, per germline. After removal of 4 bases from V and 2 bases from J, the junction contained 10 bases not matched to a gene. The CDR3 runs to 16 residues. CDR3 protein: CASSLRTSRTQETQYF. The CDR3, as DNA: TGCGCCAGCAGCCTTCGGACTAGCCGCACACAAGAGACCCAGTACTTC.

The CDR3 protein is CASSWGSGLAGGQETQYF. Written as DNA, the CDR3 is TGTGCCAGCAGCTGGGGTTCAGGGCTAGCGGGGGGACAAGAGACCCAGTACTTC. The chain joins TRBV7-9 to TRBJ2-5; 11 nucleotides match TRBD2. The V segment lost 4 bases and the J segment 2 bases; nucleotides outside the gene matches: 12. Germline values: CDR1 SEHNR, CDR2 FQNEAQ (reference sequence). This CDR3 is 18 amino acids long.

V and J are TRBV2 and TRBJ2-5; perhaps TRBD1 as D (6 bases). Trimming pared 5 bases from V and 5 bases from J, leaving 15 bases between. CDR1 is SNHLY, CDR2 FYNNEI, per germline. The CDR3 has 14 amino acids. The CDR3 nucleotides are TGTGCCAGCAGTCCCCAGACCCAGGGGGAGACCCAGTACTTC. Translated, it gives CASSPQTQGETQYF.

This clone was detected only once. The chain is built from TRBV7-2 and TRBJ2-1; D remains unclear. The V gene lost 5 bases and the J gene lost 4 bases, with 9 bases spanning the gap. The CDR3 has 13 amino acids. Germline CDR1 is SGHTA and CDR2 is FQGNSA. The CDR3 loop is CASSAGPYNEQFF. CDR3 nucleotides: TGTGCCAGCAGCGCAGGACCGTACAATGAGCAGTTCTTC. Using reference TRBV7-2 and TRBJ2-1 for the parts outside the CDR3, the full variable domain is GAGVSQSPSNKVTEKGKDVELRCDPISGHTALYWYRQSLGQGLEFLIYFQGNSAPDKSGLPSDRFSAERTGGSVSTLTIQRTQQEDSAVYLCASSAGPYNEQFFGPGTRLTVL.

This clone was seen only once. The chain links TRBV2 to TRBJ1-5; 7 bases line up with TRBD1. Germline loops: CDR1 SNHLY, CDR2 FYNNEI. V gave up 8 bases and J gave up 5 bases; unmatched junction bases: 0. The CDR3 has 11 residues. The CDR3 spells CASGTDQPQHF. The CDR3 DNA sequence: TGTGCCAGCGGGACAGATCAGCCCCAGCATTTT.

This clone was detected only a few times. The chain carries TRBV24-1 and TRBJ2-2; TRBD2 matches at 7 bases. The CDR3 consists of 17 residues. Per germline, CDR1 KGHDR and CDR2 SFDVKD. The ends lost 4 bases at V and 0 bases at J; junction bases unmatched: 7. The CDR3 DNA reads as TGTGCCACCAGTGACCAAACCGGGACTACGAACACCGGGGAGCTGTTTTTT. This gives the protein CATSDQTGTTNTGELFF.

The genes are TRBV9 and TRBJ2-3, with 14 positions matching TRBD2. The V segment lost 4 bases and the J segment 7 bases; nucleotides outside the gene matches: 8. This CDR3 comprises 16 residues. Looked up from germline, CDR1 is SGDLS and CDR2 is YYNGEE. CDR3 in amino acids: CASSLRLAGGPNTQYF. CDR3 nucleotide sequence: TGTGCCAGCAGCTTAAGACTAGCGGGGGGGCCAAATACGCAGTATTTT.

The chain employs TRBV6-5 and TRBJ1-2; 7 bases map to TRBD1. After removal of 6 bases from V and 5 bases from J, the junction contained 9 bases not matched to a gene. The CDR3 extends over 14 amino acids. Germline V gene sequence: CDR1 MNHEY, CDR2 SVGAGI. Written as DNA, the CDR3 is TGTGCCAGCAGCTCTGGAGGGGGCTGGTATGGCTACACCTTC. Translation gives CASSSGGGWYGYTF.

The CDR3 sequence is CASRVGNYNEQFF. Here the CDR3 DNA reads TGTGCCAGCAGGGTCGGGAACTACAATGAGCAGTTCTTC. The V and J genes are TRBV28 and TRBJ2-1; TRBD2 is a possible D gene (5 bases). The CDR3 spans 13 residues. Trimming stripped 6 bases from V and 3 bases from J, with 9 bases between. Germline V gene lookup returns CDR1 MDHEN and CDR2 SYDVKM. The whole variable domain, filled in from reference TRBV28 and TRBJ2-1, reads DVKVTQSSRYLVKRTGEKVFLECVQDMDHENMFWYRQDPGLGLRLIYFSYDVKMKEKGDIPEGYSVSREKKERFSLILESASTNQTSMYLCASRVGNYNEQFFGPGTRLTVL.

J is TRBJ2-3 and V is TRBV7-7; D unclear. V was pared by 5 bases and J by 3 bases, with 9 bases between. The germline gives CDR1 SSHAT, CDR2 FNYEAQ (reference sequence). CDR3 length: 13 residues. The CDR3 DNA follows: TGTGCCAGCAGCCGGGTACCGACAGATACGCAGTATTTT. The encoded protein is CASSRVPTDTQYF.